This T cell receptor (beta chain) was obtained from a study of blood T cell repertoires in COVID-19. About the study: Specimens from acute and convalescent COVID-19 originated in the United States, Italy and Spain.

In the authors' workflow: Amplifying reference gene primers gave estimates of nucleated cell counts. Data came from immunoSEQ multiplex PCR; TCRdb stores just in-frame clones and leaves some out. V and J calls and clone size are given by that table; D and trimming were obtained from the DNA. The sample lists roughly 97,000 clones, roughly 91% occurring once. The sequencing input was peripheral blood. The TCR sequence derives from a human donor in a cohort sampled during active COVID-19.

CDR3 region: CASSPRQGARGYTF. In DNA form, the CDR3 reads TGCGCCAGCAGTCCGCGACAGGGGGCGCGTGGCTACACCTTC. The chain carries TRBV23-1 and TRBJ1-2, with 10 nucleotides matching TRBD1. TRBV23-1 is an open reading frame whose function is uncertain. CDR3 length: 14 amino acids. The V and J ends lost 4 bases and 7 bases, in that order; junction bases with no gene match: 6.